This passage covers 23 T cell receptor beta chains from one sample sequenced in a study of regulatory T cells in long-lasting Graves disease. Time point specified: newly diagnosed GD, antithyroid drugs for less than 3 months. RNA extracted from PBMCs served as the sequencing template. CDR3-region Arm-PCR and iRepertoire HTBI primers produced the TCR beta libraries. From the multiplex PCR reads, TCRdb called clonotypes with MiXCR, one entry per CDR3 protein. The sample yields roughly 410,000 distinct CDR3 sequences, over 14% seen once. The same specimen was also included in a second study, on T cells in Graves' hyperthyroidism and ophthalmopathy.

The material sequenced was peripheral blood mononuclear cells (PBMCs), taken at new diagnosis, from a patient treated with antithyroid drugs. The source is a woman in her 40s with Graves disease.

About this clonotype: A read error may be the cause here, since a much bigger clone is one base away. The V gene is TRBV9, the J gene TRBJ2-5; 12 bases are shared with TRBD2. The better agreement between TRBJ2-1 and the DNA end casts doubt on the J call. Germline V gene data show CDR1 as SGDLS and CDR2 as YYNGEE. This CDR3 contains 17 residues. The DNA of the CDR3 is TGTGCCAGCAGCGTAGAACTAGCGGGAGGTCCCACAAGTGATCAGTTCTTC. This sequence encodes CASSVELAGGPTSDQFF.

The rearrangement joins TRBV27 to TRBJ2-1, with a possible D match to TRBD2 (6 bases). Trimming removed 4 bases at V and 7 bases at J, with 14 bases between. This CDR3 has 14 residues. Per the germline V gene, CDR1 is MNHEY and CDR2 is SMNVEV (reference sequence). The CDR3 loop is CASSSTGGFNEQFF. The CDR3 DNA sequence: TGTGCCAGCAGTTCAACCGGGGGATTTAATGAGCAGTTCTTC.

In this sample, this clonotype turned up a few times. The chain recombines TRBV2 with TRBJ2-5, with 9 bases aligning to TRBD1. Germline CDR1 reads SNHLY; CDR2 reads FYNNEI. The CDR3 runs 12 residues. Losses at the gene ends were 8 bases for V and 9 bases for J; bases not matched to a gene: 7. The CDR3 region is CASFGTGNAQYF. The DNA for the CDR3 is TGTGCCAGCTTCGGGACAGGGAATGCCCAGTACTTC.

This clonotype was detected ten times or more. The rearrangement links TRBV20-1 to TRBJ1-1, with 7 bases fitting TRBD1. V shed 8 bases and J 3 bases; nucleotides not matched to a gene: 9. This CDR3 contains 13 residues. The germline CDR1 and CDR2 sequences are DFQATT and SNEGSKA (reference sequence). For the CDR3, the DNA is TGCAGTACAGGTCGGGACAGCTACACTGAAGCTTTCTTT. This translates into CSTGRDSYTEAFF.

In regard to this clonotype: A much bigger clone sits one base away, suggesting this may be a read error. The CDR3 ends on some other residue instead of the conserved phenylalanine or tryptophan, so this is likely a read error. The V and J genes are TRBV6-2 or TRBV6-3 and TRBJ2-1, with TRBD2 as a possible D gene (6 bases). Germline CDR1 is MNHEY and CDR2 is SVGEGT. V was shortened by 5 bases and J by 6 bases, with 17 bases between the two germline ends. The CDR3 is made up of 15 amino acids. CDR3 in amino acids: CASSPSSALINEQFL. CDR3 DNA: TGTGCCAGCAGTCCTTCTAGCGCATTGATCAATGAGCAGTTCCTC.

This clonotype was observed at least ten times. The V gene is TRBV24-1, the J gene TRBJ2-1; the D gene is possibly TRBD1 (5 bases). The CDR3 is made up of 15 amino acids. V was pared by 2 bases and J by 3 bases, with 10 bases between. The germline V gene has CDR1 KGHDR and CDR2 SFDVKD. The CDR3, as DNA: TGTGCCACCAGTGATTCTTCAGGGTTCTACAATGAGCAGTTCTTC. This translates into CATSDSSGFYNEQFF.

There are a few counts of this clonotype. This chain joins TRBV6-2 or TRBV6-3 and TRBJ2-5; 15 nucleotides match TRBD2. Germline V gene lookup returns CDR1 MNHEY and CDR2 SVGEGT. CDR3 length: 20 residues. V lost 4 bases to trimming and J lost 4 bases; unmatched junction nucleotides: 16. CDR3 coding DNA: TGTGCCAGCAGTTCCGGGACTAGCGGGAGGCGTGGGGCTTCACGAGAGACCCAGTACTTC. Translated: CASSSGTSGRRGASRETQYF.

A note on this clonotype: A read error is possible here, since a much larger clone lies one base away. The chain has TRBV2 and TRBJ2-7; 11 nucleotides line up with TRBD2. The CDR3 runs to 16 residues. The V segment lost 6 bases and the J segment 7 bases; nucleotides outside the gene matches: 14. The V gene's germline CDR1 is SNHLY and CDR2 FYNNEI. CDR3 nucleotide sequence: TGTGCCAGCAGCCTGACTAGCGGGAATGTATACAATGAGCAGTACTTC. It translates to CASSLTSGNVYNEQYF.

This sequence joins TRBV12-3 or TRBV12-4 and TRBJ1-1; D possibly corresponds to TRBD1 (6 bases). The CDR3 sequence is 12 residues long. The V end lost 7 bases, the J end lost 10 bases, and 16 bases lay between the germline ends. The CDR3 reads CASTNGRGAAFF. The CDR3 nucleotides read TGTGCCAGCACCAATGGGCGGGGGGCAGCTTTCTTT.

This clonotype was recorded at least ten times. J is TRBJ2-7 and V is TRBV30, with D possibly called TRBD1 or TRBD2 (5 bases each). The CDR3 runs 12 residues. Per the germline V gene, CDR1 is GTSNPN and CDR2 is SVGIG (reference sequence). Trimming took 4 bases from V and 5 from J, leaving 12 bases between them. CDR3 amino acids: CAWNSGTHEQYF. For the CDR3, the DNA is TGTGCCTGGAATTCAGGGACCCACGAGCAGTACTTC.

This clonotype showed up many times. V usage is TRBV20-1 and J usage is TRBJ2-7, with 14 bases fitting TRBD2. Trimming removed 3 bases from V and 7 bases from J; junction bases left unmatched: 5. The CDR3 runs 14 residues. Germline lookup yields CDR1 DFQATT and CDR2 SNEGSKA (reference sequence). CDR3 region: CSAREGTSGSEQYF. DNA of the CDR3: TGCAGTGCTAGGGAAGGGACTAGCGGGAGTGAGCAGTACTTC.

This chain joins TRBV5-1 and TRBJ2-1; 10 nucleotides match TRBD2. Matching the DNA end better, TRBJ2-5 makes the J call doubtful. Germline V gives CDR1 SGHRS, CDR2 YFSETQ. The CDR3 has 16 amino acids. The CDR3 bases are TGCGCCAGCAGCAGTTTAGCGGGAGGCCTCCAAGAGACCCAGTACTTC. This codes for CASSSLAGGLQETQYF.

This clonotype was counted at least ten times. The chain joins TRBV12-3 or TRBV12-4 to TRBJ2-7, with 10 bases lining up with TRBD2. J was trimmed by 3 bases and V by 5 bases; bases with no gene match: 7. CDR3 size: 15 residues. The CDR3 DNA follows: TGTGCCAGCAGTCCTGGACTAGCGGAGTTCTACGAGCAGTACTTC. This codes for CASSPGLAEFYEQYF.

This chain uses TRBV7-9 with TRBJ2-1, with 13 nucleotides matching TRBD2. The junction had 15 bases not matched to a gene; V was cut back by 4 bases and J by 12 bases. Germline V gene lookup returns CDR1 SEHNR and CDR2 FQNEAQ (reference sequence). The CDR3 spans 17 residues. The CDR3 DNA follows: TGTGCCAGCAGCTCTCCGGGACTAGCGGGGTCCGTGGGAGGGCAGTTCTTC. Protein sequence: CASSSPGLAGSVGGQFF.

This clonotype was seen repeatedly, ten times or more. This chain links TRBV12-3 or TRBV12-4 with TRBJ2-5; D is unclear. V lost 3 bases and J lost 5, with 13 bases in between. CDR3 length equals 14 residues. CDR3 residues: CASSLSIALETQYF. The DNA for the CDR3 is TGTGCCAGCAGTTTGAGTATAGCTTTGGAGACCCAGTACTTC.

This clonotype has just one count. Relative to the germline gene, one junction end is altered; a read error may explain this. The genes are TRBV5-8 and TRBJ2-5, with D perhaps TRBD2 (6 bases). Per germline, CDR1 SGHTS and CDR2 YDEGEE. There are 13 residues in the CDR3. CDR3 in amino acids: CVSSLWGVETQYF. The CDR3 DNA reads TGTGTCAGCAGCTTGTGGGGGGTGGAGACCCAGTACTTC.

This clonotype was detected ten times or more. The CDR3 sequence is CASSPDWNTEAFF. In nucleotides, the CDR3 is TGTGCCAGCAGCCCCGACTGGAACACTGAAGCTTTCTTT. This chain joins TRBV12-3 or TRBV12-4 and TRBJ1-1; no definite D call. V was shortened by 6 bases and J by 1 base, with 9 bases between the two germline ends. CDR3 length equals 13 residues.

This clonotype was recorded a few times. The chain has TRBV11-2 and TRBJ1-4; the match to TRBD1 covers 9 bases. The CDR3 extends over 13 amino acids. Unmatched junction bases numbered 4, after V lost 6 bases and J lost 8 bases. Germline CDR1 and CDR2: SGHAT and FQNNGV. DNA for the CDR3: TGTGCCAGCAGGCGGACAGGGGACGAAAAACTGTTTTTT. This codes for CASRRTGDEKLFF.

This clonotype was recorded many times. The chain uses TRBV14 and TRBJ2-1; 11 nucleotides line up with TRBD2. There are 17 residues in the CDR3. Germline V gives CDR1 SGHDN, CDR2 FVKESK. Unmatched junction bases numbered 4, after V lost 1 base and J lost 2 bases. DNA for the CDR3: TGTGCCAGCAGCCAAGGACTAGCGGGACCGACCTACAATGAGCAGTTCTTC. This translates into CASSQGLAGPTYNEQFF.

This clonotype has at least ten counts. The CDR3, as DNA: TGTGCCAGCAGCGTAGGTCCGGGGGGAACAGATACGCAGTATTTT. Its protein product is CASSVGPGGTDTQYF. The gene calls are TRBV9 and TRBJ2-3, with 7 bases aligning to TRBD2. With 0 bases clipped from V and 3 bases from J, the junction kept 4 bases outside the gene matches. The CDR3 consists of 15 residues. In germline, CDR1 is SGDLS, CDR2 YYNGEE.

This clonotype was counted ten times or more. The chain joins TRBV15 to TRBJ2-7; 8 bases line up with TRBD1. Germline CDR1 LNHNV, CDR2 YYDKDF (reference sequence). The length of the CDR3 is 14 residues. Trimming took 3 bases from V and 3 from J; bases not matched to a gene: 4. The CDR3 reads CATSRSGQGYEQYF. The CDR3 nucleotides are TGTGCCACCAGCAGGTCTGGACAGGGCTACGAGCAGTACTTC.

The chain uses TRBV9 and TRBJ1-1, with TRBD1 as a possible D gene (5 bases). V lost 1 base to trimming and J lost 3 bases, with 10 bases between them. This CDR3 region has 14 residues. Germline CDR1 is SGDLS and CDR2 is YYNGEE. CDR3: CASSVIEGYTEAFF. DNA for the CDR3: TGTGCCAGCAGCGTAATCGAGGGGTACACTGAAGCTTTCTTT.

The sample holds many counts of this clonotype. The chain is built from TRBV12-5 and TRBJ2-3; D gene unclear. The CDR3 is 12 amino acids. The germline gives CDR1 LGHNT, CDR2 FRNRAP. V dropped 5 bases and J dropped 5 bases, with 8 bases sitting between them. The DNA for the CDR3 is TGTGCTAGTGGTCCAAGAGGAGATACGCAGTATTTT. Protein sequence: CASGPRGDTQYF.